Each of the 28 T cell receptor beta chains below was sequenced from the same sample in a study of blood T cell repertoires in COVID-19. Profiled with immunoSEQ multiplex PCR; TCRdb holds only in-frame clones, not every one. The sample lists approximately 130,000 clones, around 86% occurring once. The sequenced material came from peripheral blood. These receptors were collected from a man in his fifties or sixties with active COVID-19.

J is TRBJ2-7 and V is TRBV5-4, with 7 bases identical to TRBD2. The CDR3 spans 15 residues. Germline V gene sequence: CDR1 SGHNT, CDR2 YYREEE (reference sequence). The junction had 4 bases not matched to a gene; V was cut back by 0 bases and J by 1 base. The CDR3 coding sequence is TGTGCCAGCAGCTTGGGCTGGACTAGTTCCTACGAGCAGTACTTC. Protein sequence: CASSLGWTSSYEQYF. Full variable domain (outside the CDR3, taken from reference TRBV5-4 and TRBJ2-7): ETGVTQSPTHLIKTRGQQVTLRCSSQSGHNTVSWYQQALGQGPQFIFQYYREEENGRGNFPPRFSGLQFPNYSSELNVNALELDDSALYLCASSLGWTSSYEQYFGPGTRLTVT.

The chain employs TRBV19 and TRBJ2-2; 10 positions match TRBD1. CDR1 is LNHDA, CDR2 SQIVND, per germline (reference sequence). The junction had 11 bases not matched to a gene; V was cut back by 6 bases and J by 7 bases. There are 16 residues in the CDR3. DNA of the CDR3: TGTGCCAGTAGAAACGACCTGACAGGGGGCTACGGGGAGCTGTTTTTT. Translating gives CASRNDLTGGYGELFF.

The CDR3: CATQWGTGDYGYTF. CDR3 DNA sequence: TGTGCCACCCAATGGGGGACAGGGGACTATGGCTACACCTTC. V and J are TRBV6-5 and TRBJ1-2, with TRBD1 matching 10 bases. CDR3 length equals 14 residues. Germline loops: CDR1 MNHEY, CDR2 SVGAGI. The V segment lost 10 bases and the J segment 3 bases; nucleotides outside the gene matches: 8.

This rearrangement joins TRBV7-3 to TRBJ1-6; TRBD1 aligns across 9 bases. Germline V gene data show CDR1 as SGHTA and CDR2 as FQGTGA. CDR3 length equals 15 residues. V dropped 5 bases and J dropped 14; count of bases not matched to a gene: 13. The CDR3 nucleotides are TGTGCCAGCAGCAGGGACAGGGCCTCAATGGGGGCCCTCCACTTT. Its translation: CASSRDRASMGALHF.

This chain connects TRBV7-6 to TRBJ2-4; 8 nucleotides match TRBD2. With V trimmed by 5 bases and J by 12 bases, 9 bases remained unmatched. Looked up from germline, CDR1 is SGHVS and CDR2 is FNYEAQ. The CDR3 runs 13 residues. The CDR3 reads CASSRRTSTTQYF. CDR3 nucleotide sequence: TGTGCCAGCAGCCGTCGGACTAGCACAACTCAGTACTTC.

The CDR3 is CASSLNQGNEDTQYF. For the CDR3, the DNA is TGTGCCAGCAGCCTGAACCAGGGGAATGAAGATACGCAGTATTTT. The chain recombines TRBV5-8 with TRBJ2-3; weak D call: TRBD1 (6 bases). CDR1 SGHTS and CDR2 YDEGEE come from the germline V gene. Trimming removed 4 bases at V and 5 bases at J, with 17 bases between. The CDR3 sequence is 15 residues long.

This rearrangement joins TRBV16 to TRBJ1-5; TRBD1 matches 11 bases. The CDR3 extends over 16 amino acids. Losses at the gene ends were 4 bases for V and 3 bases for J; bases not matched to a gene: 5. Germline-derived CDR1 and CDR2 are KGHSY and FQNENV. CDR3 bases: TGTGCCAGCAGCCGAGGACAGGGGGCGCTCAATCAGCCCCAGCATTTT. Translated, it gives CASSRGQGALNQPQHF.

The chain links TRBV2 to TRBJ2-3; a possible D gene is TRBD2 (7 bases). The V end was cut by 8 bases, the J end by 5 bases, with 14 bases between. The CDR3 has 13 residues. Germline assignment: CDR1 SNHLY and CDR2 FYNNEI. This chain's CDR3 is CASYGGAVDTQYF. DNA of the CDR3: TGTGCCAGCTATGGGGGGGCCGTAGATACGCAGTATTTT.

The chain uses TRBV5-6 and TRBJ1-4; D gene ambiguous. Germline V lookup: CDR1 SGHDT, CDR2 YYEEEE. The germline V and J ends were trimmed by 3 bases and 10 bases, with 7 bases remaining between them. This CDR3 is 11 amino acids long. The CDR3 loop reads CASSSGLKLFF. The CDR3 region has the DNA TGTGCCAGCAGCTCCGGACTAAAACTGTTTTTT. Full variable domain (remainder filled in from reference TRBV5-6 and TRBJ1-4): DAGVTQSPTHLIKTRGQQVTLRCSPKSGHDTVSWYQQALGQGPQFIFQYYEEEERQRGNFPDRFSGHQFPNYSSELNVNALLLGDSALYLCASSSGLKLFFGSGTQLSVL.

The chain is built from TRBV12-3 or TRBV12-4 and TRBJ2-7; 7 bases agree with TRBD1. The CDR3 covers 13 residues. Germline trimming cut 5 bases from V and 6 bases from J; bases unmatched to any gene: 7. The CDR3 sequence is CASSATGDGEQYF. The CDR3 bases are TGTGCCAGCAGTGCCACAGGGGACGGCGAGCAGTACTTC.

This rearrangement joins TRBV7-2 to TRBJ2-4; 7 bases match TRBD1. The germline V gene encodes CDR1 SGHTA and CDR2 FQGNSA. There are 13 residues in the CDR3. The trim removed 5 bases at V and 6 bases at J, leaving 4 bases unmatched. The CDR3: CASSKRQGNIQYF. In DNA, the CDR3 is TGTGCCAGCAGCAAAAGACAGGGAAACATTCAGTACTTC.

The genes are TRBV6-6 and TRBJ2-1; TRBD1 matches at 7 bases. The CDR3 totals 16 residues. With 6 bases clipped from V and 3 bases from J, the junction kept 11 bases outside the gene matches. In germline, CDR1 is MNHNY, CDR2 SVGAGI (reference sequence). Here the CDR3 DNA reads TGTGCCAGCAGCCCCAGGGGCAGGGGGAACTACAATGAGCAGTTCTTC. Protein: CASSPRGRGNYNEQFF.

CDR3 residues: CASRASGGADTQYF. The CDR3 nucleotides are TGTGCCAGCAGAGCTAGCGGGGGGGCAGATACGCAGTATTTT. The chain employs TRBV2 and TRBJ2-3; 12 bases map to TRBD2. V lost 6 bases, J lost 4 bases, and 2 bases stayed unmatched. Germline V gene lookup returns CDR1 SNHLY and CDR2 FYNNEI. This CDR3 has 14 residues.

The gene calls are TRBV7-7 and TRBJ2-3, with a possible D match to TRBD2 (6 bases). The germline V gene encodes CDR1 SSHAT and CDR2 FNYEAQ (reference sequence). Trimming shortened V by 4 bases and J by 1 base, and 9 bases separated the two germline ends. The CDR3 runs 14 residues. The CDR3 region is CASSSSGGTDTQYF. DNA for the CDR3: TGTGCCAGCAGCTCATCGGGAGGCACAGATACGCAGTATTTT.

This chain's CDR3 is CASSFTFPGQGSNTGELFF. The CDR3 coding sequence is TGTGCCAGCAGCTTTACGTTTCCGGGACAGGGATCGAACACCGGGGAGCTGTTTTTT. The V gene is TRBV11-3, the J gene TRBJ2-2, with 9 positions matching TRBD1. Per germline, CDR1 SGHNT and CDR2 YENEEA. The CDR3 spans 19 residues. Germline trimming cut 3 bases from V and 0 bases from J; bases unmatched to any gene: 11.

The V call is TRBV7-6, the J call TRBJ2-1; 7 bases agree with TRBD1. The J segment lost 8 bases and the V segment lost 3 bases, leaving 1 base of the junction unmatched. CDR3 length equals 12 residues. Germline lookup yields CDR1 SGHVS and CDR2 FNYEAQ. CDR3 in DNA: TGTGCCAGCAGCTTCCAGGGGGATGAGCAGTTCTTC. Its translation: CASSFQGDEQFF.

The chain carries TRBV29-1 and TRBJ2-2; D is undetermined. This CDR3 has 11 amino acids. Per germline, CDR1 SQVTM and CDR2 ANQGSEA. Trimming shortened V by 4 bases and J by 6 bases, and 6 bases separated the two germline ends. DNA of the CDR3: TGCAGCGTTGTGAGATCCGGGGAGCTGTTTTTT. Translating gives CSVVRSGELFF.

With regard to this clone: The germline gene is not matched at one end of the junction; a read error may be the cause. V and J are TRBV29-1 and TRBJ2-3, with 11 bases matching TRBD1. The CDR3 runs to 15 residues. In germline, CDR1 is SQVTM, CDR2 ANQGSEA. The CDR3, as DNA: TGCAGCGTTGTGTTCTGGACAGGGGGCACGGATACGCAGTATTTT. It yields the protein CSVVFWTGGTDTQYF.

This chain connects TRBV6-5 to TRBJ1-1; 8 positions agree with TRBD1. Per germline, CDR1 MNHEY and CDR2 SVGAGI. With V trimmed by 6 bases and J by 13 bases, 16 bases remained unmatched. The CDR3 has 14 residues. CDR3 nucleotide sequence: TGTGCCAGCAGAGATTCCTCCCCCGGACAGGGAGTTTTCTTT. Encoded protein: CASRDSSPGQGVFF.

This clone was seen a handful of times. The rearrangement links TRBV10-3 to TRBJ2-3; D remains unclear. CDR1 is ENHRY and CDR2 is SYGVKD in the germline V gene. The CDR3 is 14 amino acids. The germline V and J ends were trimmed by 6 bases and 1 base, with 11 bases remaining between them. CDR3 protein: CAISDTKGTDTQYF. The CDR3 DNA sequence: TGTGCCATCAGCGACACCAAGGGCACAGATACGCAGTATTTT.

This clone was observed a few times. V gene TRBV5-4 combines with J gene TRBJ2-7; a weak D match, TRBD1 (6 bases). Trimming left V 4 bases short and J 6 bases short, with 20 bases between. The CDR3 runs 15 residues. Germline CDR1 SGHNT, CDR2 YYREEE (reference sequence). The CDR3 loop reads CASSTPLGGLGEQYF. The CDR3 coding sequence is TGTGCCAGCAGCACCCCTTTAGGGGGTCTGGGCGAGCAGTACTTC.

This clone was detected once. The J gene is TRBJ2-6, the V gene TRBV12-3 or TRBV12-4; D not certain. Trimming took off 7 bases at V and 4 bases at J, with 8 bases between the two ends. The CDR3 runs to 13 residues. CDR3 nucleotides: TGTGCCAGCACCTCTCCGGGGGCCAACGTCCTGACTTTC. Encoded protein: CASTSPGANVLTF.

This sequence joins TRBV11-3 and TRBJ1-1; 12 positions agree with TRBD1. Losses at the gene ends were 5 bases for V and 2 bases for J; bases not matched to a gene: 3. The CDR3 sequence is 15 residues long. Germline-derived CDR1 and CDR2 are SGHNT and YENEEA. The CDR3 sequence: CASSEGQGANTEAFF. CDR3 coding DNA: TGTGCCAGCAGCGAGGGACAGGGGGCCAACACTGAAGCTTTCTTT. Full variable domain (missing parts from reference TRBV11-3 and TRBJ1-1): EAGVVQSPRYKIIEKKQPVAFWCNPISGHNTLYWYLQNLGQGPELLIRYENEEAVDDSQLPKDRFSAERLKGVDSTLKIQPAELGDSAVYLCASSEGQGANTEAFFGQGTRLTVV.

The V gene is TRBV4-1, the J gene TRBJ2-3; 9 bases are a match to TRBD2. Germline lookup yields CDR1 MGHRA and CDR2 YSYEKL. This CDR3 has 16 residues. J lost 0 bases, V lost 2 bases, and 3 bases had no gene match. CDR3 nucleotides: TGCGCCAGCAGCCAACTTAGCGGGAGTAGCACAGATACGCAGTATTTT. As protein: CASSQLSGSSTDTQYF.

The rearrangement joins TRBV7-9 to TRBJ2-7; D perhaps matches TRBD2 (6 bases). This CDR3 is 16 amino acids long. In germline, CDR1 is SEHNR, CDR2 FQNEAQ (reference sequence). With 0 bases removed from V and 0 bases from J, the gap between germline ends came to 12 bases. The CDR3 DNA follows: TGTGCCAGCAGCTTAGCCTTCCAGGGAGGCTCCTACGAGCAGTACTTC. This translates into CASSLAFQGGSYEQYF.

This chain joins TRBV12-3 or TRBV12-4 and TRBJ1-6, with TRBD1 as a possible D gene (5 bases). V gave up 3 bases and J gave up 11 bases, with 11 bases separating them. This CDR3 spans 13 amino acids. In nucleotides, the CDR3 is TGTGCCAGCAGTTTTGAGGGGAGGACACCCCTCCACTTT. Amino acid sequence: CASSFEGRTPLHF.

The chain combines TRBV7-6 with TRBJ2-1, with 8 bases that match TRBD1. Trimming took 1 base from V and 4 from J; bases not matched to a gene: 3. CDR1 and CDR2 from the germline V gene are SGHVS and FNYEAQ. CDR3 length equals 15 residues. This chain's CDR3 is CASSLGQGAYNEQFF. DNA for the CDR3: TGTGCCAGCAGCTTAGGCCAGGGGGCATACAATGAGCAGTTCTTC. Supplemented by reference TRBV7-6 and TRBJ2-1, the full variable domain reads GAGVSQSPRYKVTKRGQDVALRCDPISGHVSLYWYRQALGQGPEFLTYFNYEAQQDKSGLPNDRFSAERPEGSISTLTIQRTEQRDSAMYRCASSLGQGAYNEQFFGPGTRLTVL.

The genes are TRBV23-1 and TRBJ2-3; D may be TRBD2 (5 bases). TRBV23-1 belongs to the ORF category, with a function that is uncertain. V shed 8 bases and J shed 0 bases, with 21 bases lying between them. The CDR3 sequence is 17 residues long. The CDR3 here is CASRGSFQTTSTDTQYF. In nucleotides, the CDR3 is TGCGCCAGCCGAGGGTCCTTCCAAACCACTAGCACAGATACGCAGTATTTT.